These 3 T cell receptor beta chains were all obtained from the same sample, sequenced in a study of control samples from healthy donors and cancer patients. Method: immunoSEQ multiplex PCR; TCRdb's copy keeps in-frame clones and lacks some. The sample yields 100,000 to 150,000 clones, roughly 84% seen once. The sample was blood. These receptors all stem from a man younger than 30 in good health.

J is TRBJ2-1 and V is TRBV9, with 11 bases fitting TRBD2. J was trimmed by 6 bases and V by 4 bases; bases with no gene match: 0. The CDR3 extends over 13 amino acids. CDR1 and CDR2 from the germline V gene are SGDLS and YYNGEE. The chain's CDR3 is CASSLAGGNEQFF. DNA of the CDR3: TGTGCCAGCAGCCTAGCGGGGGGCAATGAGCAGTTCTTC. Combining the CDR3 with reference TRBV9 and TRBJ2-1 gives the whole variable domain DSGVTQTPKHLITATGQRVTLRCSPRSGDLSVYWYQQSLDQGLQFLIQYYNGEERAKGNILERFSAQQFPDLHSELNLSSLELGDSALYFCASSLAGGNEQFFGPGTRLTVL.

V usage is TRBV9 and J usage is TRBJ1-1; TRBD1 is a possible D gene (6 bases). Germline V gene data show CDR1 as SGDLS and CDR2 as YYNGEE. The CDR3 loop spans 14 amino acids. With 7 bases removed from V and 1 base from J, the gap between germline ends came to 14 bases. The CDR3 loop is CASGLGGQNTEAFF. The CDR3 DNA sequence: TGTGCCAGCGGTCTCGGGGGCCAGAACACTGAAGCTTTCTTT.

The chain carries TRBV7-2 and TRBJ2-7; TRBD2 matches 11 bases. V shed 1 base, J shed 6 bases, and the junction held 8 bases outside the gene matches. The germline V gene encodes CDR1 SGHTA and CDR2 FQGNSA. The CDR3 totals 16 residues. CDR3 sequence: CASSLGTSGRSGEQYF. In DNA form, the CDR3 reads TGTGCCAGCAGCTTAGGAACTAGCGGGAGATCTGGCGAGCAGTACTTC.